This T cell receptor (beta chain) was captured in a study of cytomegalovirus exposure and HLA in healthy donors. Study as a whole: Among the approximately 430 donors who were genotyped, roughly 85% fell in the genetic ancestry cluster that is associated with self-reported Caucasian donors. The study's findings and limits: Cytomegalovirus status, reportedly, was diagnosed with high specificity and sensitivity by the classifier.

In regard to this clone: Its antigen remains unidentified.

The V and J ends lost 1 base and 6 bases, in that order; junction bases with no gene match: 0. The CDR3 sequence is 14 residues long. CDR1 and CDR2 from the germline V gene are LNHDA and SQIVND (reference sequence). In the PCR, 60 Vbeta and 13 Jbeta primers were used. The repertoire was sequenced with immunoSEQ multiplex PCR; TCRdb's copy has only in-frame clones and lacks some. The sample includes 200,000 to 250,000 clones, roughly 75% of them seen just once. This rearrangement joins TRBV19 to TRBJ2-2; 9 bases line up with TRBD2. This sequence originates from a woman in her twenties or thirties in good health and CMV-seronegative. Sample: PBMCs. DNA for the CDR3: TGTGCCAGTAGTATAGTAGCGGGAGCCGGGGAGCTGTTTTTT. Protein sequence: CASSIVAGAGELFF.